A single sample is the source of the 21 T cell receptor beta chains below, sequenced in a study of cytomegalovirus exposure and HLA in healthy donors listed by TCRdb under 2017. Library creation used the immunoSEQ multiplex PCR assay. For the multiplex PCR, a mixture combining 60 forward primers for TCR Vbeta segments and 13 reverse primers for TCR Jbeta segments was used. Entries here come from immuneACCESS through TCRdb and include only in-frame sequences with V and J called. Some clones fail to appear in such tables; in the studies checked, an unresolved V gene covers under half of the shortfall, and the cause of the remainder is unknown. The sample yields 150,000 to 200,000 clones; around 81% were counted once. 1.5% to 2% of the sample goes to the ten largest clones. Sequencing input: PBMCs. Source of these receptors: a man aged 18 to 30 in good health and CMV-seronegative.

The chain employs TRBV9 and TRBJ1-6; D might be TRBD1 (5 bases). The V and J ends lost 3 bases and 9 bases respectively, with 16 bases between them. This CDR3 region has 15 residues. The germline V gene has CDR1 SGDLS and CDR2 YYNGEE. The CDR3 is CASSAPQGSRSPLHF. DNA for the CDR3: TGTGCCAGCAGCGCACCCCAGGGTTCGCGTTCACCCCTCCACTTT.

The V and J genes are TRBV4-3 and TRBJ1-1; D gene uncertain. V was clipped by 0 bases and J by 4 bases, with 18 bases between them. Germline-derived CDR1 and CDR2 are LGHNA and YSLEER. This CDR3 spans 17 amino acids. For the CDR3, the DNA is TGCGCCAGCAGCCAAGATAGTGTAAAGGGAGGGAGCACTGAAGCTTTCTTT. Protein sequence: CASSQDSVKGGSTEAFF.

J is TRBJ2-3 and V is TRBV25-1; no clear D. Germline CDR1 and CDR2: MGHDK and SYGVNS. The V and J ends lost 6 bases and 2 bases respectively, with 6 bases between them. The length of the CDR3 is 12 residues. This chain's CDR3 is CASSEDTDTQYF. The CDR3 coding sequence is TGTGCCAGCAGCGAGGACACAGATACGCAGTATTTT.

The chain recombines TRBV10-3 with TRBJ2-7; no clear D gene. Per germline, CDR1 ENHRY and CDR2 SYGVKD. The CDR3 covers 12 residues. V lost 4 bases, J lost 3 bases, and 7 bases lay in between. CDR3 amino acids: CAISAQNYEQYF. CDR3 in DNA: TGTGCCATCAGTGCACAGAACTACGAGCAGTACTTC.

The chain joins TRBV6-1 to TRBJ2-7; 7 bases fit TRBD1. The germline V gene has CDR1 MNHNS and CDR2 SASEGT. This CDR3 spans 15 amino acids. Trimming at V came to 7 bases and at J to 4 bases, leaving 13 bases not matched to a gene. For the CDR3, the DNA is TGTGCCAGCACCCCCAGAGACAGGGTTGGGTACGAGCAGTACTTC. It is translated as CASTPRDRVGYEQYF.

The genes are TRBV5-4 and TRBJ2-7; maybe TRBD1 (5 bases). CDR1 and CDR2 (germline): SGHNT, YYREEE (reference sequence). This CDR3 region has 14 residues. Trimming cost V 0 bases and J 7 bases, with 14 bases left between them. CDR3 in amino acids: CASSLGKLGDEQYF. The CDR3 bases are TGTGCCAGCAGCTTGGGCAAGTTAGGGGATGAGCAGTACTTC.

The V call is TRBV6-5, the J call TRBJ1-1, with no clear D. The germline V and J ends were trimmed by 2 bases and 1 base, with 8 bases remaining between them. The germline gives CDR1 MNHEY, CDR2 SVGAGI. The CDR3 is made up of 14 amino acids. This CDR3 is CASSYRDANTEAFF. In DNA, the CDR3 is TGTGCCAGCAGTTACCGGGATGCGAACACTGAAGCTTTCTTT.

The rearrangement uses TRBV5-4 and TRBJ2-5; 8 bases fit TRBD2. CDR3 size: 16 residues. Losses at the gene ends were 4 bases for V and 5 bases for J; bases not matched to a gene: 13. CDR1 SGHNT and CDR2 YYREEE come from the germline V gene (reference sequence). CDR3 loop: CASSPHTSGDMETQYF. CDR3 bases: TGTGCCAGCAGCCCTCACACTAGCGGAGACATGGAGACCCAGTACTTC.

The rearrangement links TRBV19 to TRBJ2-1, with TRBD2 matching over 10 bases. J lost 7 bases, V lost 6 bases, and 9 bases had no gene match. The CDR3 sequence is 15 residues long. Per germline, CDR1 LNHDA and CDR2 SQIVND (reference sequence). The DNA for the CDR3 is TGTGCCAGTAGGTTTTTAGCGGGAGGTCTGAATGAGCAGTTCTTC. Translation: CASRFLAGGLNEQFF.

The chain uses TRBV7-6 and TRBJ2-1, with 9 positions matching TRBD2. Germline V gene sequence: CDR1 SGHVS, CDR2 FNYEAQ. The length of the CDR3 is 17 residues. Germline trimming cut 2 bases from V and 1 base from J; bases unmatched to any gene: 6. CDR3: CASSLRLAGYSYNEQFF. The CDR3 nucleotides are TGTGCCAGCAGCTTAAGGCTAGCGGGATATTCCTACAATGAGCAGTTCTTC.

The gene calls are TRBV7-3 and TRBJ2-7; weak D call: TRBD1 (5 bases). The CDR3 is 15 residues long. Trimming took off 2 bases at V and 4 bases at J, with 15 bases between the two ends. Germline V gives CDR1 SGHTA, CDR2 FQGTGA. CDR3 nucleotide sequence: TGTGCCAGCAGCTTAGAAAGGGGTGCAGGGTACGAGCAGTACTTC. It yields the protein CASSLERGAGYEQYF.

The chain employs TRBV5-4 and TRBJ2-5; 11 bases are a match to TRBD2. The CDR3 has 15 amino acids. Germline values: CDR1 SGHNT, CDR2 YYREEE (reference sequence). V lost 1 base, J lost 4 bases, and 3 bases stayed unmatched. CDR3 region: CASSLSSGGTETQYF. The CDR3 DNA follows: TGTGCCAGCAGCTTGTCTAGCGGGGGGACAGAGACCCAGTACTTC.

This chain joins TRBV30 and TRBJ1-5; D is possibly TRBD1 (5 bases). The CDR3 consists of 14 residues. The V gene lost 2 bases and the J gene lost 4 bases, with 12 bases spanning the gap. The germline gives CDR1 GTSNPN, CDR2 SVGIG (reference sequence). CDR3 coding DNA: TGTGCCTGGAGTACGGGACTGCAAAATCAGCCCCAGCATTTT. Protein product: CAWSTGLQNQPQHF.

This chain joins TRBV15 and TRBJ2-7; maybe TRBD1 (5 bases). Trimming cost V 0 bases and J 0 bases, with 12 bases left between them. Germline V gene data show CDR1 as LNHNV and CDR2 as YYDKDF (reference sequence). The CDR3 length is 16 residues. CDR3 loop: CATSRDVGQSSYEQYF. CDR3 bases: TGTGCCACCAGCAGAGATGTTGGACAATCCTCCTACGAGCAGTACTTC.

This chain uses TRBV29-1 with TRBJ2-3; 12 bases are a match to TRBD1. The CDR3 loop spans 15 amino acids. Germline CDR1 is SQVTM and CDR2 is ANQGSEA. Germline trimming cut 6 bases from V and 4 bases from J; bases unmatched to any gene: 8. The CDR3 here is CSVQKGTGGADTQYF. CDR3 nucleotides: TGCAGCGTCCAGAAGGGGACAGGGGGCGCAGATACGCAGTATTTT.

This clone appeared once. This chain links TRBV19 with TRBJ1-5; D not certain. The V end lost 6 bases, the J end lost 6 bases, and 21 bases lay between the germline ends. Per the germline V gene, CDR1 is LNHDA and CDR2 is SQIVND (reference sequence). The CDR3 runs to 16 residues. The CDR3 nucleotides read TGTGCCAGTAGAGACGTGCGTGGCCCACGGGGTCAGCCCCAGCATTTT. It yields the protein CASRDVRGPRGQPQHF.

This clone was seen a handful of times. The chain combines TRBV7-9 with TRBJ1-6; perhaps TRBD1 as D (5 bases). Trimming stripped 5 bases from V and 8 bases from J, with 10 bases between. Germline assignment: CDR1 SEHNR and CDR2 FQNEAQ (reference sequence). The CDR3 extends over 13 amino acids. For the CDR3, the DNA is TGTGCCAGCAGCAGACAACAGGATTCACCCCTCCACTTT. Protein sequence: CASSRQQDSPLHF.

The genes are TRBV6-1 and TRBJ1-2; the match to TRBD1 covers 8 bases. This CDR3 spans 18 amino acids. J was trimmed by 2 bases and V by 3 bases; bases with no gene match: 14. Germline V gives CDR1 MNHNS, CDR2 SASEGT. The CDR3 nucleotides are TGTGCCAGCAGTGATAGGGCACAGGGGGTGGACCAGAACTATGGCTACACCTTC. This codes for CASSDRAQGVDQNYGYTF.

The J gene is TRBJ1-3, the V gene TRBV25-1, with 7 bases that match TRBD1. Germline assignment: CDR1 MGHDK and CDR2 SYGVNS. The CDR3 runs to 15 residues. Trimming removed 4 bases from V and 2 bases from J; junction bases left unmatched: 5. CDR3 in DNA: TGTGCCAGCAGTGCCCGCGGGACAGCTGGAAACACCATATATTTT. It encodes CASSARGTAGNTIYF.

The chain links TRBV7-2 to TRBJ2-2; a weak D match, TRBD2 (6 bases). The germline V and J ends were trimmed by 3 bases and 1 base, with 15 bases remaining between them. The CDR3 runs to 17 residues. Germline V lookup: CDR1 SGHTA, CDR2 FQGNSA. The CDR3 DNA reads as TGTGCCAGCAGCTTCCATCGGCCGGGAGTGAACACCGGGGAGCTGTTTTTT. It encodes CASSFHRPGVNTGELFF.

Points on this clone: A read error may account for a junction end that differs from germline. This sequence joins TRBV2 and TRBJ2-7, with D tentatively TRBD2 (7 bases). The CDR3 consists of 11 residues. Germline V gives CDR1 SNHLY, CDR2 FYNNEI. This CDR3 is CASRWGGRPVF. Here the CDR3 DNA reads TGTGCCAGCAGGTGGGGGGGCCGGCCCGTCTTC.